Detailed here is one TCR beta chain. Its specificity is not known. The data belong to a study of T cell repertoires in cytomegalovirus infection. Study-level information: CMV infection plus the matching HLA type was flagged by public TCR beta signatures. Overall study results and limits: The ex vivo response showed dominance by HLA-C-restricted CMV-specific TCR beta clonotypes. The cumulative frequency of public TCR beta families identified carriers of CMV plus the relevant HLA.

V shed 4 bases and J shed 3 bases, with 22 bases lying between them. CDR1 is MDHEN, CDR2 SYDVKM, per germline. This CDR3 region has 17 residues. Via MiXCR, TCRdb re-called the reads, giving one row per CDR3 protein. Of approximately 750,000 distinct CDR3 sequences in the sample, less than 40% were seen once. The chain recombines TRBV28 with TRBJ2-7; TRBD1 is a possible D gene (8 bases). The receptor comes from a human donor in good health (CMV status not recorded). Some clones in this sample may be carry-over from other donors' samples. Material: PBMCs. The CDR3: CASSSQGGTYLNYEQYF. The CDR3 DNA reads as TGTGCCAGCAGTTCACAGGGGGGGACTTACCTCAACTACGAGCAGTACTTC.